These 18 T cell receptor beta chains came from one sample sequenced in a study of T cell responses to AZD1222 COVID-19 vaccine (dated by TCRdb to the early 2020s). The sample's time point, from its label and the paper: baseline before first vaccination. The method behind the library was the immunoSEQ multiplex PCR assay. TCRdb limited this immuneACCESS table to in-frame rearrangements with V and J called. A share of clones is missing; checked studies link under half to unresolved V genes, and the rest is unexplained. This sample holds over 120,000 clones; about 91% were observed only once. Under 2% of the sample is taken by the ten largest. Sequenced material: peripheral blood, taken on day 0 of AZD1222 vaccination. These receptors originate from an adult in good health.

The gene calls are TRBV11-1 and TRBJ2-7; D is uncertain. Germline values: CDR1 SGHAT, CDR2 FQDESV (reference sequence). The V end was cut by 5 bases, the J end by 2 bases, with 7 bases between. The CDR3 runs to 12 residues. The CDR3 nucleotides read TGTGCCAGCAGCCCCAGAGCCTACGAGCAGTACTTC. Translated, it gives CASSPRAYEQYF.

This clone has only one observation. The rearrangement joins TRBV6-5 to TRBJ2-2; TRBD1 agrees at 9 bases. After removal of 7 bases from V and 3 bases from J, the junction contained 3 bases not matched to a gene. The CDR3 totals 14 residues. Germline CDR1 is MNHEY and CDR2 is SVGAGI. In DNA, the CDR3 is TGTGCCAGCACCCGACAGGGGGACACCGGGGAGCTGTTTTTT. Translating gives CASTRQGDTGELFF.

The V call is TRBV28, the J call TRBJ2-7; D perhaps matches TRBD1 (6 bases). CDR3 length: 14 amino acids. Deletions cut 1 base from V and 4 bases from J, with 11 bases between. Looked up from germline, CDR1 is MDHEN and CDR2 is SYDVKM. The CDR3, as DNA: TGTGCCAGCAGTTTATTGGGCAGGGGATACGAGCAGTACTTC. Residues: CASSLLGRGYEQYF.

V and J are TRBV5-4 and TRBJ1-2, with a possible D match to TRBD1 (6 bases). Trimming pared 2 bases from V and 4 bases from J, leaving 12 bases between. The CDR3 runs 14 residues. Per germline, CDR1 SGHNT and CDR2 YYREEE (reference sequence). The DNA of the CDR3 is TGTGCCAGCAGCTTAGGGGGGGAATCCTATGGCTACACCTTC. It codes for CASSLGGESYGYTF.

This chain connects TRBV5-1 to TRBJ1-2; TRBD1 aligns across 11 bases. Trimming removed 4 bases from V and 4 bases from J; junction bases left unmatched: 9. CDR3 length: 16 residues. The germline CDR1 and CDR2 sequences are SGHRS and YFSETQ. The CDR3 sequence: CASSVGQGAPAYGYTF. The CDR3 nucleotides read TGCGCCAGCAGCGTTGGACAGGGGGCCCCGGCCTATGGCTACACCTTC.

The chain is built from TRBV7-8 and TRBJ1-5; 8 nucleotides agree with TRBD1. Germline assignment: CDR1 SGHVS and CDR2 FQNEAQ. The trim removed 10 bases at V and 5 bases at J, leaving 28 bases unmatched. The CDR3 spans 20 residues. CDR3 DNA sequence: TGTGCCACCTCTACCCTTCAGGGGGCGCAAAGTGTTTTTGGCCATCAGCCCCAGCATTTT. Translated, it gives CATSTLQGAQSVFGHQPQHF.

The rearrangement links TRBV19 to TRBJ2-7; D perhaps matches TRBD2 (6 bases). The germline V gene has CDR1 LNHDA and CDR2 SQIVND (reference sequence). This CDR3 has 15 residues. V dropped 0 bases and J dropped 7 bases, with 16 bases sitting between them. The CDR3 loop is CASSIEGRGTREQYF. CDR3 nucleotides: TGTGCCAGTAGTATAGAGGGGCGCGGGACCAGGGAGCAGTACTTC. Complete variable domain (other parts from reference TRBV19 and TRBJ2-7): DGGITQSPKYLFRKEGQNVTLSCEQNLNHDAMYWYRQDPGQGLRLIYYSQIVNDFQKGDIAEGYSVSREKKESFPLTVTSAQKNPTAFYLCASSIEGRGTREQYFGPGTRLTVT.

This chain connects TRBV4-3 to TRBJ1-5; possibly TRBD1 for D (6 bases). The CDR3 is 15 amino acids. The V gene lost 0 bases and the J gene lost 5 bases, with 11 bases spanning the gap. Germline V lookup: CDR1 LGHNA, CDR2 YSLEER. DNA of the CDR3: TGCGCCAGCAGCCAAGATGGGGGGGCCTATCAGCCCCAGCATTTT. Translation: CASSQDGGAYQPQHF.

The V and J genes are TRBV29-1 and TRBJ1-1; 7 nucleotides agree with TRBD1. Trimming at V came to 4 bases and at J to 11 bases, leaving 10 bases not matched to a gene. The CDR3 is 12 residues long. In germline, CDR1 is SQVTM, CDR2 ANQGSEA. For the CDR3, the DNA is TGCAGCGTTGGGGATGGGAGACAGGGTGCTTTCTTT. Its protein is CSVGDGRQGAFF.

This rearrangement joins TRBV5-5 to TRBJ1-1; TRBD1 aligns across 9 bases. The germline V gene encodes CDR1 SGHKS and CDR2 YYEKEE (reference sequence). After removal of 2 bases from V and 0 bases from J, the junction contained 5 bases not matched to a gene. The CDR3 totals 16 residues. For the CDR3, the DNA is TGTGCCAGCAGCTTCCACAGGGGGCTAATGAACACTGAAGCTTTCTTT. It specifies CASSFHRGLMNTEAFF.

The chain is built from TRBV3-1 (or the pseudogene TRBV3-2) and TRBJ2-5; D possibly uses TRBD1 or TRBD2 (5 bases each). CDR1 is LGHDT and CDR2 is YNNKEL in the germline V gene (reference sequence). V lost 4 bases and J lost 6, with 12 bases in between. CDR3 length: 13 amino acids. CDR3 residues: CASSLTRGKTQYF. Here the CDR3 DNA reads TGTGCCAGCAGCCTCACTAGGGGAAAGACCCAGTACTTC.

V usage is TRBV27 and J usage is TRBJ2-5, with TRBD2 as a possible D gene (6 bases). CDR1 is MNHEY and CDR2 is SMNVEV in the germline V gene (reference sequence). This CDR3 is 13 amino acids long. Trimming removed 8 bases at V and 5 bases at J, with 15 bases between. CDR3 sequence reads: CASGGLLVETQYF. The CDR3 DNA reads TGTGCCAGCGGGGGACTCCTCGTCGAGACCCAGTACTTC.

V usage is TRBV7-2 and J usage is TRBJ2-5; D is undetermined. Germline-derived CDR1 and CDR2 are SGHTA and FQGNSA. This CDR3 has 13 amino acids. The germline V and J ends were trimmed by 4 bases and 4 bases, with 10 bases remaining between them. The CDR3 bases are TGTGCCAGCAGCTCCGGACGAATAGAGACCCAGTACTTC. This sequence encodes CASSSGRIETQYF. Full variable domain (rest looked up from reference TRBV7-2 and TRBJ2-5): GAGVSQSPSNKVTEKGKDVELRCDPISGHTALYWYRQSLGQGLEFLIYFQGNSAPDKSGLPSDRFSAERTGGSVSTLTIQRTQQEDSAVYLCASSSGRIETQYFGPGTRLLVL.

The J gene is TRBJ2-3, the V gene TRBV6-2 or TRBV6-3, with TRBD1 as a possible D gene (5 bases). This CDR3 comprises 13 residues. Trimming left V 3 bases short and J 6 bases short, with 10 bases between. Germline V CDR1 and CDR2: MNHEY, SVGEGT. This chain's CDR3 is CASSYGPGDTQYF. The CDR3 DNA is TGTGCCAGCAGTTATGGCCCAGGGGATACGCAGTATTTT.

The V call is TRBV20-1, the J call TRBJ1-1; D gene uncertain. Germline assignment: CDR1 DFQATT and CDR2 SNEGSKA (reference sequence). The ends were cut back, 3 bases at V and 7 bases at J, with 15 bases in the middle. This CDR3 has 13 amino acids. CDR3 amino acids: CSASVQSIIEAFF. CDR3 coding DNA: TGCAGTGCTAGTGTACAGTCCATAATTGAAGCTTTCTTT.

The chain carries TRBV19 and TRBJ2-3; D is undetermined. The CDR3 spans 14 residues. Between the trimmed V and J ends, which lost 3 bases and 0 bases, there was a span of 7 bases. Per germline, CDR1 LNHDA and CDR2 SQIVND (reference sequence). The CDR3 DNA reads TGTGCCAGTAGTATTCGGGTCAGCACAGATACGCAGTATTTT. It yields the protein CASSIRVSTDTQYF.

This clone was seen once. The chain joins TRBV5-5 to TRBJ1-5; perhaps TRBD1 as D (5 bases). CDR1 and CDR2 (germline): SGHKS, YYEKEE (reference sequence). CDR3 length: 17 residues. The ends were cut back, 0 bases at V and 3 bases at J, with 16 bases in the middle. CDR3 sequence reads: CASSLAGGGGTNQPQHF. The CDR3 bases are TGTGCCAGCAGCTTGGCCGGGGGAGGTGGGACCAATCAGCCCCAGCATTTT.

The chain has TRBV20-1 and TRBJ2-5; 8 bases agree with TRBD1. Germline V CDR1 and CDR2: DFQATT, SNEGSKA (reference sequence). J gave up 5 bases and V 3 bases, and 11 bases lay outside the gene matches. The CDR3 is 15 amino acids. The CDR3 sequence is CSASSPGQGRETQYF. DNA for the CDR3: TGCAGTGCTAGTTCCCCCGGACAGGGCCGGGAGACCCAGTACTTC.